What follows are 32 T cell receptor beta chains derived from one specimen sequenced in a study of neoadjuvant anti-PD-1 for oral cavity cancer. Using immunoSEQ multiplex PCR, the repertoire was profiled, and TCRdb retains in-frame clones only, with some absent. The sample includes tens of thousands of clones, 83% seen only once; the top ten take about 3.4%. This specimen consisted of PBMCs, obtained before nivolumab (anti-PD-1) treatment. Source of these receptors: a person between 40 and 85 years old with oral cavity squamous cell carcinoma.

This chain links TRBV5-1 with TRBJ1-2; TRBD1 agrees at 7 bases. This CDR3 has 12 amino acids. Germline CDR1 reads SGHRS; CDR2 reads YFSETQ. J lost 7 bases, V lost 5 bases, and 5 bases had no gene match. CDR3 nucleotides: TGCGCCAGCAGACTCGACAGGGCTGGCTACACCTTC. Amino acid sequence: CASRLDRAGYTF.

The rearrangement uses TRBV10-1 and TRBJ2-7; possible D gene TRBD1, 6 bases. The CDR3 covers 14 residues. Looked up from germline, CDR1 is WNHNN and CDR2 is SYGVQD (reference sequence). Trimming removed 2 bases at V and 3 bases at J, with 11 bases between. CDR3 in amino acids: CASSETGSVYEQYF. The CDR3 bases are TGCGCCAGCAGTGAGACAGGGTCGGTCTACGAGCAGTACTTC.

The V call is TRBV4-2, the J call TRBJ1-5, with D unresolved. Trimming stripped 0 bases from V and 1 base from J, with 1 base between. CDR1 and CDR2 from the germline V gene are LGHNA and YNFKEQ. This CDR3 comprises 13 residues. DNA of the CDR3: TGTGCCAGCAGCCAAGAGAGCAATCAGCCCCAGCATTTT. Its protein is CASSQESNQPQHF.

CDR3 loop: CASSRIRGNGYTF. DNA of the CDR3: TGTGCCAGTAGCCGCATCCGAGGGAATGGCTACACCTTC. This sequence joins TRBV19 and TRBJ1-2; D unresolved. CDR3 size: 13 residues. The V gene lost 6 bases and the J gene lost 6 bases, with 14 bases spanning the gap. Germline loops: CDR1 LNHDA, CDR2 SQIVND (reference sequence).

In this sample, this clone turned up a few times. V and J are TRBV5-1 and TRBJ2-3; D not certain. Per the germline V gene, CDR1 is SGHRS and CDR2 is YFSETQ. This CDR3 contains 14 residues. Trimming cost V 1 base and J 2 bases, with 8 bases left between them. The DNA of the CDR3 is TGCGCCAGCAGCTTGCTTACTGACACAGATACGCAGTATTTT. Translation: CASSLLTDTDTQYF. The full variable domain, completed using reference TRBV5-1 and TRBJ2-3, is KAGVTQTPRYLIKTRGQQVTLSCSPISGHRSVSWYQQTPGQGLQFLFEYFSETQRNKGNFPGRFSGRQFSNSRSEMNVSTLELGDSALYLCASSLLTDTDTQYFGPGTRLTVL.

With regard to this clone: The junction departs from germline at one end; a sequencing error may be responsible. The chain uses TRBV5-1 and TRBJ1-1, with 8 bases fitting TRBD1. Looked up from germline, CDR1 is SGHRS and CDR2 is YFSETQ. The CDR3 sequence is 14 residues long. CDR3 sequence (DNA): TGCGCCAGCAGCACGCGACAGGGGAACTCTGAAGCTTTCTTT. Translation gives CASSTRQGNSEAFF. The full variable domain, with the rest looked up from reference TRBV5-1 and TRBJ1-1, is KAGVTQTPRYLIKTRGQQVTLSCSPISGHRSVSWYQQTPGQGLQFLFEYFSETQRNKGNFPGRFSGRQFSNSRSEMNVSTLELGDSALYLCASSTRQGNSEAFFGQGTRLTVV.

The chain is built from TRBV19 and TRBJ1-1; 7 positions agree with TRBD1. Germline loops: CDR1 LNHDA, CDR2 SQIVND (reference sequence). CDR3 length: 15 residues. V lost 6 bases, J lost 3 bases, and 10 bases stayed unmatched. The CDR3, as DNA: TGTGCCAGTAGCCGATACAGGGGTAGGTACACTGAAGCTTTCTTT. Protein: CASSRYRGRYTEAFF.

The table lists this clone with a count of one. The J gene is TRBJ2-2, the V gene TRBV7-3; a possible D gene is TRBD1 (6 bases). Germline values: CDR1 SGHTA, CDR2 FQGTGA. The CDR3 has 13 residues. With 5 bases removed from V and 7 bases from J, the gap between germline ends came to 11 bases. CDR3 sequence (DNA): TGTGCCAGCAGCCCACAGGGTGTCGGGGAGCTGTTTTTT. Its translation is CASSPQGVGELFF. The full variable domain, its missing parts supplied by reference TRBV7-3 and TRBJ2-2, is GAGVSQTPSNKVTEKGKYVELRCDPISGHTALYWYRQSLGQGPEFLIYFQGTGAADDSGLPNDRFFAVRPEGSVSTLKIQRTERGDSAVYLCASSPQGVGELFFGEGSRLTVL.

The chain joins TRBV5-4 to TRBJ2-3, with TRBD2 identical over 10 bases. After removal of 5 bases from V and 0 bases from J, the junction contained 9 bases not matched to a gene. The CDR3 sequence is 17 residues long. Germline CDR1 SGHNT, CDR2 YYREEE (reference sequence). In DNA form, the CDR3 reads TGTGCCAGCAGTAGAGCGGGGGGGAAAGCTAGCACAGATACGCAGTATTTT. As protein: CASSRAGGKASTDTQYF.

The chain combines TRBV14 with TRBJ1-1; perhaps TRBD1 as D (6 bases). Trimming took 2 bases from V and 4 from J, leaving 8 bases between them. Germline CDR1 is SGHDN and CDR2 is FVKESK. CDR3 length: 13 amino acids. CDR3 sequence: CASSQNRATEAFF. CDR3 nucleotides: TGTGCCAGCAGCCAAAACAGGGCCACTGAAGCTTTCTTT.

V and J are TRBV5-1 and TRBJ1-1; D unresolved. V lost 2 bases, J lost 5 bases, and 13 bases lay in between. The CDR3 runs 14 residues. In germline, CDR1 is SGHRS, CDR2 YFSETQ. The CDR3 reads CASSFSLFATEAFF. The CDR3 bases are TGCGCCAGCAGCTTTTCATTATTCGCTACTGAAGCTTTCTTT.

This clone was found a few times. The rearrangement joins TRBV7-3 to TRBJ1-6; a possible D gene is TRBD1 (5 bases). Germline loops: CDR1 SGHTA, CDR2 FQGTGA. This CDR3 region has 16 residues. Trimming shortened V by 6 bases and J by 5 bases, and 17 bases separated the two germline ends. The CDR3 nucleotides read TGTGCCAGCAGGAAAAGTCCGGGACTGGATAATTCACCCCTCCACTTT. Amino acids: CASRKSPGLDNSPLHF.

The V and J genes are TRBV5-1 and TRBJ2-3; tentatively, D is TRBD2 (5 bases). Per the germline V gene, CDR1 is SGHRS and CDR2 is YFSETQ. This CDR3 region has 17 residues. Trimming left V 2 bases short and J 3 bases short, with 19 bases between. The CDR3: CASSFSLRPGMTDTQYF. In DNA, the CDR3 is TGCGCCAGCAGCTTCAGTCTGCGTCCGGGGATGACAGATACGCAGTATTTT.

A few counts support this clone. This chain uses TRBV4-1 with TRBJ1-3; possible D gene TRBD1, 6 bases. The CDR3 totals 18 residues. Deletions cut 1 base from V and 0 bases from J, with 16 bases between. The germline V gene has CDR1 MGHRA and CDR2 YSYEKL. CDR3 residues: CASSQGGRGRGSGNTIYF. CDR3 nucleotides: TGCGCCAGCAGCCAAGGGGGCAGGGGAAGGGGCTCTGGAAACACCATATATTTT.

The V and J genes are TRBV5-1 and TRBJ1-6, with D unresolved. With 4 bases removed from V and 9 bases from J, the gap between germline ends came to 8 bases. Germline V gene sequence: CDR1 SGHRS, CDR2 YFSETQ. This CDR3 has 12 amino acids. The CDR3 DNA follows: TGCGCCAGCAGCGACATTCGTTCACCCCTCCACTTT. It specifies CASSDIRSPLHF.

DNA for the CDR3: TGTGCCAGTATTAAGGGCGGACGGACGAACACCGGGGAGCTGTTTTTT. Residues: CASIKGGRTNTGELFF. The rearrangement links TRBV19 to TRBJ2-2; no reliable D call. The CDR3 totals 16 residues. V was cut by 7 bases and J by 0 bases, with 15 bases left in between. CDR1 is LNHDA and CDR2 is SQIVND in the germline V gene (reference sequence).

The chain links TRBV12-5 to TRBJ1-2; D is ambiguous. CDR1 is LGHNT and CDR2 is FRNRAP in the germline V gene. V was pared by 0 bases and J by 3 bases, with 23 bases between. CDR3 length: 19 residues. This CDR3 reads CASGLVLRSTAKQDYGYTF. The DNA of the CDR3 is TGTGCTAGTGGTTTGGTATTAAGGTCTACGGCAAAGCAAGACTATGGCTACACCTTC.

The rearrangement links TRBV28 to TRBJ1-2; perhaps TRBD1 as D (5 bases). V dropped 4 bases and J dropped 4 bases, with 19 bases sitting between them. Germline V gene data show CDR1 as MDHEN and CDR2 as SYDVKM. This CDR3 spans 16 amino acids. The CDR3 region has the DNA TGTGCCAGCAGTTCAGAATACAGGACTCGGGGCTATGGCTACACCTTC. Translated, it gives CASSSEYRTRGYGYTF.

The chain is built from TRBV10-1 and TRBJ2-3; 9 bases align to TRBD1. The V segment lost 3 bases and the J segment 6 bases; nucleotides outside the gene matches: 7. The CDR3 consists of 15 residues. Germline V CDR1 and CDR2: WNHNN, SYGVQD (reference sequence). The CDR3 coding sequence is TGCGCCAGCAGTGAACCGGGACAGGGTATGGATACGCAGTATTTT. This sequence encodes CASSEPGQGMDTQYF.

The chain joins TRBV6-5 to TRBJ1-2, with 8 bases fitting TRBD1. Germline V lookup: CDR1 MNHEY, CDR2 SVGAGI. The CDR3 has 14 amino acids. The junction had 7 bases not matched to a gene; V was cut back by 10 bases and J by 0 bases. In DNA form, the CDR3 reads TGTGCCACGTCAGACAGGGGAGCTAACTATGGCTACACCTTC. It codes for CATSDRGANYGYTF.

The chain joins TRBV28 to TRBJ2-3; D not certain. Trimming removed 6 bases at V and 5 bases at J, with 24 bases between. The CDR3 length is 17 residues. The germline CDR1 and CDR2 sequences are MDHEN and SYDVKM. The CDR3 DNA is TGTGCCAGCAGCTCATCCCCGGTTTGGGGTTCCGAAGATACGCAGTATTTT. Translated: CASSSSPVWGSEDTQYF.

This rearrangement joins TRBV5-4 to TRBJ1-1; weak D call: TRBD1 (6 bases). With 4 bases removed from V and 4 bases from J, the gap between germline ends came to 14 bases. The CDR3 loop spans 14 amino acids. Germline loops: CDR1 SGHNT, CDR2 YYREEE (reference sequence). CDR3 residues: CASSTQGGGTEAFF. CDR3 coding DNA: TGTGCCAGCAGCACACAGGGAGGGGGCACTGAAGCTTTCTTT.

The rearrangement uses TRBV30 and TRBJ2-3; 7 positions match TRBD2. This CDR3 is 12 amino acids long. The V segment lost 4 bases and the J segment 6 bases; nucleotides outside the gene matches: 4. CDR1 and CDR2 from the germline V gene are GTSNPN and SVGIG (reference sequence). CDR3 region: CAWTAGADTQYF. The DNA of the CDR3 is TGTGCCTGGACCGCGGGAGCGGATACGCAGTATTTT.

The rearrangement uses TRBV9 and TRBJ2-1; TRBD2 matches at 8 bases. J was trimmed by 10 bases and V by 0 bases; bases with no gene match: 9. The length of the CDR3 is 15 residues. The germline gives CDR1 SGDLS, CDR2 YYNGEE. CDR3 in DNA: TGTGCCAGCAGCGTAGGTCCAGCGGGAGTGATAGAGCAGTTCTTC. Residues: CASSVGPAGVIEQFF.

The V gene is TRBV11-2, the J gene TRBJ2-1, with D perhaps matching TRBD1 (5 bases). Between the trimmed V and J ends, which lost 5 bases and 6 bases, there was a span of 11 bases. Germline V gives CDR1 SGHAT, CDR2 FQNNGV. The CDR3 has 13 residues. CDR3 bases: TGTGCCAGCAGCCCCAGGGTCCGCAATGAGCAGTTCTTC. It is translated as CASSPRVRNEQFF.

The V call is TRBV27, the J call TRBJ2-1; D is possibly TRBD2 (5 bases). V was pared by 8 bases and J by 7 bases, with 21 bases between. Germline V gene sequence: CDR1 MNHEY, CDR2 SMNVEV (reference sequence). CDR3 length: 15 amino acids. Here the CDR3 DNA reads TGTGCCAGCGCCCCTTTTAAGAGGGCCGGGAATGAGCAGTTCTTC. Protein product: CASAPFKRAGNEQFF.

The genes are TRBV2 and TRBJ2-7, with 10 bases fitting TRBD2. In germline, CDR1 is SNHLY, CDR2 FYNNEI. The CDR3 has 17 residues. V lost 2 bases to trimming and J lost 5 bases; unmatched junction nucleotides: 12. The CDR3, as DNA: TGTGCCAGCAGTGAACCCGACCGGCTAGCGGGAGCAGACGAGCAGTACTTC. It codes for CASSEPDRLAGADEQYF.

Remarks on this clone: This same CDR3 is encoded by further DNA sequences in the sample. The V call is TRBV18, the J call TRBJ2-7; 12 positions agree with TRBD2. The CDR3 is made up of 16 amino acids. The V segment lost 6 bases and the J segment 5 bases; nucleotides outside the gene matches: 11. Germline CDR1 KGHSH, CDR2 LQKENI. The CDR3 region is CASSPPTGLAGNEQYF. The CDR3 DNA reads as TGTGCCAGCTCGCCGCCCACAGGACTAGCGGGAAACGAGCAGTACTTC.

Written as DNA, the CDR3 is TGTGCCAGCAGCTTAGGGTCAGCGGGTATGGAGACCCAGTACTTC. It translates to CASSLGSAGMETQYF. This rearrangement joins TRBV11-2 to TRBJ2-5, with D perhaps matching TRBD2 (6 bases). The V end was cut by 1 base, the J end by 5 bases, with 14 bases between. The germline V gene has CDR1 SGHAT and CDR2 FQNNGV. The CDR3 contains 15 residues.

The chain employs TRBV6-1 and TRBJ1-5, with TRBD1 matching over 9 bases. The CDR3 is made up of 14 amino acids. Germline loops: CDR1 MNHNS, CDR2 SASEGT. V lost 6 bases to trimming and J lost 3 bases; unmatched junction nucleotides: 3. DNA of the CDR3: TGTGCCAGCAGGGGGACAGGGAACAATCAGCCCCAGCATTTT. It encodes CASRGTGNNQPQHF.

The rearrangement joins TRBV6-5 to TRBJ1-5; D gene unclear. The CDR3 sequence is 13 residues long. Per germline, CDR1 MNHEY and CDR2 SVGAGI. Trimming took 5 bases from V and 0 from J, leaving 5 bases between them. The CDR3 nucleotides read TGTGCCAGCAGTGTATATAGCAATCAGCCCCAGCATTTT. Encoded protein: CASSVYSNQPQHF.

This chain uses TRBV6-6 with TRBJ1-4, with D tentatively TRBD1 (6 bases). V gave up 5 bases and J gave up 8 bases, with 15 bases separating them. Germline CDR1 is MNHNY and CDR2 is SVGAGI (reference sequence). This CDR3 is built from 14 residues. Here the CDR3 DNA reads TGTGCCAGCAGTCACAGGGTATTGGAAGAAAAACTGTTTTTT. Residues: CASSHRVLEEKLFF.